The source of this TCR beta chain is a study of blood T cell repertoires in COVID-19. Only in-frame clones appear in the TCRdb table, and some are missing; sequencing was by immunoSEQ multiplex PCR. Of roughly 260,000 clones in the sample, 75% to 90% are singletons; the top ten hold around 6%. From germline, CDR1 is MNHEY and CDR2 SVGAGI. After removal of 6 bases from V and 4 bases from J, the junction contained 5 bases not matched to a gene. The CDR3 consists of 13 residues. This chain joins TRBV6-5 and TRBJ2-5, with 7 nucleotides matching TRBD1. The clonotype comes from a woman aged 30 to 39 with acute COVID-19. Sequencing was done on a sample of PBMCs or T cells enriched from blood (not recorded which). The chain's CDR3 is CASRDRVRETQYF. DNA for the CDR3: TGTGCCAGCAGAGACAGGGTTCGAGAGACCCAGTACTTC.